The rows below give T cell receptor beta chains drawn from one sample of a study of response to subunit inactivated influenza vaccine. Each CDR3 protein gets one entry after TCRdb re-called the RT-PCR reads with MiXCR. The profile covers around 500,000 distinct CDR3 sequences, with 10% to 11% appearing a single time and less than 15% taken by the ten largest. Sequencing used PBMCs from blood, obtained 45 days after vaccination. The receptor set was obtained from a man between 45 and 60 years old who received an inactivated influenza vaccine. The CDR3 runs from the conserved cysteine through the conserved F or W. Fields, in order: J gene, V gene, D gene, clone size, CDR3 DNA, CDR3 protein. D genes are given only for firm matches. Size is stated for part of the rows, as once, few or many counts, or as a class when the clone is expanded.

TRBJ2-5 | TRBV4-2 | TRBD1 | many | TGTGCCAGCAGCCAATCTGACAGGGGAGGATGGCAAGAGACCCAGTACTTC | CASSQSDRGGWQETQYF
TRBJ2-1 | TRBV29-1 | TRBD2 | - | TGCAGCGTTGAACCACTAGCGGGGGACAATGAGCAGTTCTTC | CSVEPLAGDNEQFF
TRBJ1-2 | TRBV5-1 | TRBD1 | many | TGCGCCAGCAGCTTGGGTGACAGGGGACATGGCTACACCTTC | CASSLGDRGHGYTF
TRBJ1-2 | TRBV7-2 | - | few | TGTGCCAGCAGCTTAGAGACCAGGGCCTATGGCTACACCTTC | CASSLETRAYGYTF
TRBJ2-7 | TRBV27 | TRBD2 | - | TGTGCCAGCAGTTTATGGGGGGGACGTTCGAGCTCCTACGAGCAGTACTTC | CASSLWGGRSSSYEQYF
TRBJ2-2 | TRBV7-3 | TRBD1 | many | TGTGCCAGCAGCGGACAGGGGGCTCGGGCCGGGGAGCTGTTTTTT | CASSGQGARAGELFF
TRBJ2-2 | TRBV5-1 | - | many | TGCGCCAGCAGCGCCAGGGGGGCCGGGGAGCTGTTTTTT | CASSARGAGELFF
TRBJ2-5 | TRBV7-9 | - | few | TGTGCCAGCAGCGCAACTATGGACAGTTTGGGGGAGACCCAGTACTTC | CASSATMDSLGETQYF
TRBJ2-7 | TRBV7-2 | - | few | TGTGCCAGCAGCCGAAGCTCTACATCCTACGAGCAGTACTTC | CASSRSSTSYEQYF
TRBJ1-1 | TRBV5-1 | TRBD1 | once | TGCGCCAGCAGCTCTACGGGACAGGGGATGAACACTGAAGCTTTCTTT | CASSSTGQGMNTEAFF
TRBJ1-5 | TRBV5-6 | - | - | TGTGCCAGCAGCTCGCAGGGAAATAGCAATCAGCCCCAGCATTTT | CASSSQGNSNQPQHF
TRBJ2-1 | TRBV28 | - | many | TGTTCCGTTGAGGGGACCTACAATGAGCAGTTCTTC | CSVEGTYNEQFF
TRBJ2-4 | TRBV11-2 | TRBD1 | - | TGTGCCAGCAGCTTAGTCACCAGGGGGCTTGGAAACATTCAGTACTTC | CASSLVTRGLGNIQYF
TRBJ2-3 | TRBV7-3 | - | few | TGTGCCAGTGGGGATGGAGATACGCAGTATTTT | CASGDGDTQYF
TRBJ2-1 | TRBV20-1 | TRBD2 | - | TGCAGTGTTCCGGGACTAGGGGGAGTAGGGACTGAGCAGTTCTTC | CSVPGLGGVGTEQFF
TRBJ1-1 | TRBV7-2 | - | many | TGTGCCAGCAGCTCGGGTTGGGTTCCCGCTTTCTTT | CASSSGWVPAFF
TRBJ2-7 | TRBV20-1 | - | - | TGCAGTGCTATTCCGGGGGACTCCTACGAGCAGTACTTC | CSAIPGDSYEQYF
TRBJ2-2 | TRBV14 | - | few | TGTGCCAGCAGCCTCGTGGGAGACGGGGAGCTGTTTTTT | CASSLVGDGELFF
TRBJ2-1 | TRBV6-5 | TRBD2 | many | TGTGCCAGCAGTTCAAGGACTAGCGGGAGGAGCCTCGGTGAGCAGTTCTTC | CASSSRTSGRSLGEQFF
TRBJ2-5 | TRBV12-3/TRBV12-4 | TRBD2 | many | TGTGCCAGCAGTCCCCGACTAGCGGGGGCCCAAGAGACCCAGTACTTC | CASSPRLAGAQETQYF
TRBJ2-1 | TRBV4-2 | TRBD2 | - | TGTGCCAGCAGCCAGACAGCGGGAGGGGGCTACAATGAGCAGTTCTTC | CASSQTAGGGYNEQFF
TRBJ2-4 | TRBV27 | - | few | TGTGCCAGCAGTCTGACAGGCTTGCAAGCCAAAAACATTCAGTACTTC | CASSLTGLQAKNIQYF
TRBJ2-3 | TRBV29-1 | TRBD1 | - | TGCAGCGTGGGTGATCCGGGACAGGGAGGATCAGATACGCAGTATTTT | CSVGDPGQGGSDTQYF
TRBJ2-7 | TRBV10-3 | - | - | TGTGCCATCAGTGATACCGGGACCCCGGATTTC | CAISDTGTPDF
TRBJ2-1 | TRBV12-3/TRBV12-4 | - | - | TGTGCCAGCAGTAAACGGACAACCACCTACAATGAGCAGTTCTTC | CASSKRTTTYNEQFF
TRBJ2-7 | TRBV7-2 | - | many | TGTGCCAGCAGCCACGTGGTAAACGAGCAGTACTTC | CASSHVVNEQYF
TRBJ2-3 | TRBV10-3 | - | - | TGTGCCACCAGTGAGTCCAGTATCGATACGCAGTATTTT | CATSESSIDTQYF
TRBJ2-1 | TRBV5-5 | TRBD1 | - | TGTGCCAGCAGCTTGTTTGGACAGGGGTGGGATGAGCAGTTCTTC | CASSLFGQGWDEQFF
TRBJ2-7 | TRBV7-2 | TRBD1 | many | TGTGCCAGCAGCTTAGGCGGCAGGGGGAGCGAGCAGTACTTC | CASSLGGRGSEQYF
TRBJ2-3 | TRBV6-5 | - | - | TGTGCCAGCAGTTACAGGTCGCGGCTCGGCGATCACACGCAGTATTTT | CASSYRSRLGDHTQYF
TRBJ1-1 | TRBV12-3/TRBV12-4 | - | - | TGTGCCAGCAGTCTCACTCTGGGGAACACTGAAGCTTTCTTT | CASSLTLGNTEAFF
TRBJ2-2 | TRBV4-3 | - | few | TGCGCCAGCAGCCAGATCGGGTGGACTTCCACCGGGGAGCTGTTTTTT | CASSQIGWTSTGELFF
TRBJ2-7 | TRBV5-1 | TRBD1 | few | TGCGCCAGCAGCGAACAGGGACAGGCGACCTACGAGCAGTACTTC | CASSEQGQATYEQYF
TRBJ2-7 | TRBV4-2 | - | few | TGTGCCAGCAGCCGGGTTGACGGTCTGATTCTCTACGAGCAGTACTTC | CASSRVDGLILYEQYF
TRBJ2-1 | TRBV12-3/TRBV12-4 | TRBD1 | many | TGTGCCAGCAGTGATACAGGGGGGAGTATCGATGAGCAGTTCTTC | CASSDTGGSIDEQFF
TRBJ2-7 | TRBV7-9 | - | many | TGTGCCAGCAGCCAGGGGATGGTCGAGCAGTACTTC | CASSQGMVEQYF
TRBJ1-1 | TRBV5-1 | - | few | TGCGCCAGCAGCTACCCGGGAAGCGGGGGCACTGAAGCTTTCTTT | CASSYPGSGGTEAFF
TRBJ2-5 | TRBV20-1 | - | many | TGCAGTGCTAGAGATCTTCGTGGCCAAGAGACCCAGTACTTC | CSARDLRGQETQYF
TRBJ1-4 | TRBV11-2 | TRBD1 | - | TGTGCCAGCAGCGTCGACAGGGCGACTAATGAAAAACTGTTTTTT | CASSVDRATNEKLFF
TRBJ2-5 | TRBV20-1 | TRBD1 | few | TGCAGTGCTCGACAGGGGCTGGAGACCCAGTACTTC | CSARQGLETQYF
TRBJ2-2 | TRBV5-1 | - | many | TGCGCCAGCAGCTCATTTGATCTAATTACCGGGGAGCTGTTTTTT | CASSSFDLITGELFF
TRBJ1-1 | TRBV12-3/TRBV12-4 | - | many | TGTGCCAGCAGTTTGGGGGGACGAACCGCTGAAGCTTTCTTT | CASSLGGRTAEAFF
TRBJ2-2 | TRBV4-2 | - | - | TGTGCCAGCAGCCAGGTCCGGACAGACCTTATTGGGGAGCTGTTTTTT | CASSQVRTDLIGELFF
TRBJ2-3 | TRBV12-3/TRBV12-4 | - | few | TGTGCCAGCAGGCGATCTAGCGCCACAGATACGCAGTATTTT | CASRRSSATDTQYF
TRBJ1-1 | TRBV12-3/TRBV12-4 | - | many | TGTGCCAGCAGTTTAGCGTGGGGACTTGAAGCTTTCTTT | CASSLAWGLEAFF
TRBJ2-2 | TRBV7-6 | - | - | TGTGCCAGCAGCCTCCGAAGACCCCAGGGGGGGGAGCTGTTTTTT | CASSLRRPQGGELFF
TRBJ2-2 | TRBV5-1 | TRBD2 | - | TGCGCCAGCAGCTTGGCGTCTAGCGGGAGGATGAGCACCGGGGAGCTGTTTTTT | CASSLASSGRMSTGELFF
TRBJ2-1 | TRBV11-2 | TRBD1 | few | TGTGCCAGCAGCTTAGGGACAGGGGGGGCCACCAGCTCCTACAATGAGCAGTTCTTC | CASSLGTGGATSSYNEQFF
TRBJ2-7 | TRBV5-1 | - | - | TGCGCCAGCAGCTTGGGGGGACCATCGCAGTACTTC | CASSLGGPSQYF
TRBJ1-4 | TRBV15 | TRBD1 | many | TGTGCCACCAGCCCTCGACAGGGCACTAATGAAAAACTGTTTTTT | CATSPRQGTNEKLFF
TRBJ2-5 | TRBV12-3/TRBV12-4 | - | many | TGTGCCAGTCGAAAACAGGACGGGGAGACCCAGTACTTC | CASRKQDGETQYF
TRBJ2-1 | TRBV9 | - | many | TGTGCCAGCAGCGAGGGTTTGGGTAGCTCCTACAATGAGCAGTTCTTC | CASSEGLGSSYNEQFF
TRBJ2-7 | TRBV20-1 | TRBD2 | - | TGCAGTGCTTCCGGGACTAGCGGGAACTACGAGCAGTACTTC | CSASGTSGNYEQYF
TRBJ2-7 | TRBV29-1 | TRBD2 | - | TGCAGCGCCGGCGGGACTAGCGGCTACGAGCAGTACTTC | CSAGGTSGYEQYF
TRBJ2-7 | TRBV10-3 | - | few | TGTGCCATCAGTGAGTCCTGGACGCACGAGCAGTACTTC | CAISESWTHEQYF